Below, 11 T cell receptor beta chains from the same sample are listed, as sequenced in a study of cytotoxic CD8 clonotypes in ibrutinib-treated CLL (dated by TCRdb to 2020 to 2023). Interpreted using the paper, the time point label stands for: approximately 11 months on ibrutinib. Library preparation used the immunoSEQ multiplex PCR assay. TCRdb limited this immuneACCESS table to in-frame rearrangements with V and J called. A share of clones is missing; checked studies link under half to unresolved V genes, and the rest is unexplained. Counted in this sample were over 70,000 clones; roughly 83% of them appeared once. The top ten constitute approximately 5% of the sample. Sequenced material: PBMCs, taken after 12 months of ibrutinib treatment. The receptors were sampled from a human donor with chronic lymphocytic leukemia.

V usage is TRBV28 and J usage is TRBJ1-1, with D tentatively TRBD1 (5 bases). Trimming left V 7 bases short and J 10 bases short, with 22 bases between. Germline V gene data show CDR1 as MDHEN and CDR2 as SYDVKM. This CDR3 comprises 14 residues. The CDR3 protein is CASIRPRGGRGAFF. Here the CDR3 DNA reads TGTGCCAGCATTCGGCCCCGGGGCGGTCGGGGAGCTTTCTTT.

The V gene is TRBV19, the J gene TRBJ1-3, with a possible D match to TRBD1 (5 bases). This CDR3 region has 15 residues. Trimming pared 8 bases from V and 4 bases from J, leaving 18 bases between. Germline V lookup: CDR1 LNHDA, CDR2 SQIVND (reference sequence). CDR3 DNA: TGTGCCAGTCGCGACCAAGGGGTTGGAGGAAACACCATATATTTT. Translating it yields CASRDQGVGGNTIYF.

V usage is TRBV4-3 and J usage is TRBJ1-1, with TRBD1 identical over 7 bases. V shed 1 base and J 5 bases; nucleotides not matched to a gene: 7. Germline values: CDR1 LGHNA, CDR2 YSLEER. The CDR3 length is 15 residues. CDR3 residues: CASSQGAGGWTEAFF. CDR3 coding DNA: TGCGCCAGCAGCCAAGGCGCAGGGGGATGGACTGAAGCTTTCTTT.

CDR3 loop: CASGTGGEQYF. In nucleotides, the CDR3 is TGTGCCAGCGGCACGGGGGGGGAGCAGTACTTC. The chain couples TRBV7-8 to TRBJ2-7; 8 bases agree with TRBD2. The CDR3 length is 11 residues. The V gene's germline CDR1 is SGHVS and CDR2 FQNEAQ. J was trimmed by 7 bases and V by 8 bases; bases with no gene match: 4.

The rearrangement uses TRBV7-3 and TRBJ1-1, with D hard to call. This CDR3 has 11 residues. V was pared by 5 bases and J by 8 bases, with 9 bases between. Per the germline V gene, CDR1 is SGHTA and CDR2 is FQGTGA. The CDR3 coding sequence is TGTGCCAGCAGCCCAATCGGCGAAGCTTTCTTT. This gives the protein CASSPIGEAFF.

The chain carries TRBV6-6 and TRBJ1-1; D uncertain. Germline V gene data show CDR1 as MNHNY and CDR2 as SVGAGI (reference sequence). V lost 6 bases, J lost 1 base, and 15 bases lay in between. The CDR3 consists of 15 residues. The DNA for the CDR3 is TGTGCCAGCAGCCCCGTCAGCCGGGGGAACACTGAAGCTTTCTTT. Amino acid sequence: CASSPVSRGNTEAFF.

To note about this clone: The same CDR3 also results from other DNA sequences found in this sample. CDR3 nucleotides: TGTGCCAGCAGTCCAGGGACAGTAAACACTGAAGCTTTCTTT. It encodes CASSPGTVNTEAFF. This chain joins TRBV28 and TRBJ1-1; 7 bases are shared with TRBD1. Germline V gives CDR1 MDHEN, CDR2 SYDVKM. This CDR3 is built from 14 residues. Unmatched junction bases numbered 5, after V lost 5 bases and J lost 2 bases. Together with reference TRBV28 and TRBJ1-1, the CDR3 gives the full variable domain: DVKVTQSSRYLVKRTGEKVFLECVQDMDHENMFWYRQDPGLGLRLIYFSYDVKMKEKGDIPEGYSVSREKKERFSLILESASTNQTSMYLCASSPGTVNTEAFFGQGTRLTVV.

The V call is TRBV11-2, the J call TRBJ2-5; no reliable D call. V was clipped by 1 base and J by 5 bases, with 2 bases between them. The length of the CDR3 is 11 residues. Germline V CDR1 and CDR2: SGHAT, FQNNGV. This CDR3 is CASSLVETQYF. The CDR3, as DNA: TGTGCCAGCAGCTTAGTGGAGACCCAGTACTTC.

The V gene is TRBV30, the J gene TRBJ2-2, with D perhaps matching TRBD1 (5 bases). This CDR3 is built from 13 residues. Germline V gives CDR1 GTSNPN, CDR2 SVGIG (reference sequence). V lost 3 bases to trimming and J lost 3 bases, with 8 bases between them. The CDR3 spells CAWSRVDTGELFF. CDR3 nucleotides: TGTGCCTGGAGCAGGGTTGACACCGGGGAGCTGTTTTTT.

CDR3 protein: CASSVSHQETQYF. The CDR3 DNA reads TGTGCCAGCAGCGTAAGCCATCAAGAGACCCAGTACTTC. This chain links TRBV9 with TRBJ2-5; D not resolved. The germline CDR1 and CDR2 sequences are SGDLS and YYNGEE. This CDR3 region has 13 residues. Trimming stripped 1 base from V and 2 bases from J, with 6 bases between.

The CDR3 region is CASSPGWVAEAFF. The CDR3 bases are TGTGCCAGCAGCCCCGGTTGGGTAGCTGAAGCTTTCTTT. The chain joins TRBV7-9 to TRBJ1-1; D unresolved. V lost 5 bases and J lost 6, with 13 bases in between. The CDR3 has 13 amino acids. CDR1 is SEHNR and CDR2 is FQNEAQ in the germline V gene (reference sequence).